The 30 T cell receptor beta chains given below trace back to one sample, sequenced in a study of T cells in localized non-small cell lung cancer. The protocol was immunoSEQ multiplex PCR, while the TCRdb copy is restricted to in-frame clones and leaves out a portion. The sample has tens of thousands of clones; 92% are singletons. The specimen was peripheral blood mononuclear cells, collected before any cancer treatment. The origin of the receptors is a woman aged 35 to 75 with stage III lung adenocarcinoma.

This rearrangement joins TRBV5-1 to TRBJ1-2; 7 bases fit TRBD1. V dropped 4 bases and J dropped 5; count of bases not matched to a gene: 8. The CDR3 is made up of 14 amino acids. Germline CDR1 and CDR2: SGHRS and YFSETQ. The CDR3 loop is CASSPSQGGYGYTF. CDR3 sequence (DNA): TGCGCCAGCAGCCCCTCCCAGGGGGGATATGGCTACACCTTC.

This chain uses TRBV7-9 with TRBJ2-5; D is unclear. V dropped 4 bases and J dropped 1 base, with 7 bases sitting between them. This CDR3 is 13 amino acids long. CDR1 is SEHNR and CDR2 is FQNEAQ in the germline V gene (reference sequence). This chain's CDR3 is CASSSGLQETQYF. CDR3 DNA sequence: TGTGCCAGCAGCTCAGGTCTCCAAGAGACCCAGTACTTC.

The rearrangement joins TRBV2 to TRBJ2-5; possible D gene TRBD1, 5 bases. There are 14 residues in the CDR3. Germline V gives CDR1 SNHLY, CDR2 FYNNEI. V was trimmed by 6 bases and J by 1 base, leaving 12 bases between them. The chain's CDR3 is CASSDRTGQETQYF. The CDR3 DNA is TGTGCCAGCAGCGACCGTACAGGCCAAGAGACCCAGTACTTC.

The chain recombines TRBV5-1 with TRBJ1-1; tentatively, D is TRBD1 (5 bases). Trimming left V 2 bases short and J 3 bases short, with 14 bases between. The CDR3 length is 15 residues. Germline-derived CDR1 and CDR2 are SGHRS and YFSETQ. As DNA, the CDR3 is TGCGCCAGCAGCTTAGGGCAGGGAGTCGACACTGAAGCTTTCTTT. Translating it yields CASSLGQGVDTEAFF.

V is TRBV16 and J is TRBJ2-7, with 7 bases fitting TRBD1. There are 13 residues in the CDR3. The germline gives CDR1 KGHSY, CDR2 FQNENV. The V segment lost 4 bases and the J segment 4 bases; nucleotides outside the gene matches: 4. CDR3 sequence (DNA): TGTGCCAGCAGCCCGGACAGGATGTACGAGCAGTACTTC. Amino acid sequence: CASSPDRMYEQYF.

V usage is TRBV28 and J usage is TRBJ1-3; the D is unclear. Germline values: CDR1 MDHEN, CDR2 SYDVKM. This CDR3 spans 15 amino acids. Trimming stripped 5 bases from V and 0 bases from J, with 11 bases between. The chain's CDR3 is CASSPTASSGNTIYF. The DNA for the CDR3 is TGTGCCAGCAGTCCTACAGCTAGCTCTGGAAACACCATATATTTT.

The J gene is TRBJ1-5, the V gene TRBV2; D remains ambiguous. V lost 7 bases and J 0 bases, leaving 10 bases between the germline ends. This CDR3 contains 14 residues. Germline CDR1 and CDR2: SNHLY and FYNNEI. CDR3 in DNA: TGTGCCAGCACCGAAAGTAATAGCAATCAGCCCCAGCATTTT. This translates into CASTESNSNQPQHF.

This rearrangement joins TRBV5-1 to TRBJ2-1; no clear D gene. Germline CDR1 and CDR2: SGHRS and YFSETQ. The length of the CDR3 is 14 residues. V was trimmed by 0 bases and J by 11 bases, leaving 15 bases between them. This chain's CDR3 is CASSLGFGPQQQFF. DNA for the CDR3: TGCGCCAGCAGCTTGGGTTTCGGACCCCAACAGCAGTTCTTC.

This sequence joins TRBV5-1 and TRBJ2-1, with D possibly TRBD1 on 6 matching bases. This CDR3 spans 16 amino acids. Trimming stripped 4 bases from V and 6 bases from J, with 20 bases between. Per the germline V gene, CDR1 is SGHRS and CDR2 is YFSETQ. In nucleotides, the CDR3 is TGCGCCAGCAGCCCCCTAGGGACAAACCTCGTCAATGAGCAGTTCTTC. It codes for CASSPLGTNLVNEQFF.

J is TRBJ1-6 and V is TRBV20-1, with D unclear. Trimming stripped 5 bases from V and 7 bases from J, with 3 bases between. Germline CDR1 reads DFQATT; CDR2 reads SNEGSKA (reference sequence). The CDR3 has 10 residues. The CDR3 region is CSAANSPLHF. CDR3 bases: TGCAGTGCTGCGAATTCACCCCTCCACTTT.

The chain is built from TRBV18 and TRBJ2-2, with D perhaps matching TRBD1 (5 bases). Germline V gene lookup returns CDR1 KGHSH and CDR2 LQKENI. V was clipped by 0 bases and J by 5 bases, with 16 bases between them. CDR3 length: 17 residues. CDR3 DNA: TGTGCCAGCTCACCACCGGCCCAGCCCAGGGCGACCGGGGAGCTGTTTTTT. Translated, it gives CASSPPAQPRATGELFF. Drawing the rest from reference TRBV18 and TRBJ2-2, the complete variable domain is NAGVMQNPRHLVRRRGQEARLRCSPMKGHSHVYWYRQLPEEGLKFMVYLQKENIIDESGMPKERFSAEFPKEGPSILRIQQVVRGDSAAYFCASSPPAQPRATGELFFGEGSRLTVL.

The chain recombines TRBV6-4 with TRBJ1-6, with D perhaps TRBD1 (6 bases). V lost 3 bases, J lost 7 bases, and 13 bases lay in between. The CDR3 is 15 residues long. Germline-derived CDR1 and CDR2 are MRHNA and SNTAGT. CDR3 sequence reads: CASSERAGDNSPLHF. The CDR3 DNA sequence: TGTGCCAGCAGTGAGAGGGCAGGGGACAATTCACCCCTCCACTTT.

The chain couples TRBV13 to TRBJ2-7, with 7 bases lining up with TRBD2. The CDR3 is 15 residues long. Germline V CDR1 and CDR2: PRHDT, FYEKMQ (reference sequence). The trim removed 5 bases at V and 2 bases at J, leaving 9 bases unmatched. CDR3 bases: TGTGCCAGCAGCCACGGAGGGGAGGGAACCTACGAGCAGTACTTC. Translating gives CASSHGGEGTYEQYF.

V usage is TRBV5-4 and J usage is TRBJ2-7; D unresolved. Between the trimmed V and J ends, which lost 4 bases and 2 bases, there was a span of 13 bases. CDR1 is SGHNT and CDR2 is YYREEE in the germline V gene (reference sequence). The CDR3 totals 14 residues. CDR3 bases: TGTGCCAGCAGCGACGGACGGCAAACCTACGAGCAGTACTTC. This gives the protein CASSDGRQTYEQYF.

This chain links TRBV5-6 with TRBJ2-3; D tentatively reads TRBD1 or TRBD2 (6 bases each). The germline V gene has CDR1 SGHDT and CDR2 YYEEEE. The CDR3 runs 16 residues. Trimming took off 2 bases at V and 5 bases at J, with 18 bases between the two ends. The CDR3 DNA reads TGTGCCAGCAGCTTTGGATCCAGCGGAGGGGGAGATACGCAGTATTTT. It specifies CASSFGSSGGGDTQYF.

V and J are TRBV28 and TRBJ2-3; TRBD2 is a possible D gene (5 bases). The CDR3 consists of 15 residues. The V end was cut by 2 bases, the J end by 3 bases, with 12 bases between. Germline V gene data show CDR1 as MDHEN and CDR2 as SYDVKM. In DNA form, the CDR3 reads TGTGCCAGCAGTTTAGACAAGGGAGCAACAGATACGCAGTATTTT. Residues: CASSLDKGATDTQYF.

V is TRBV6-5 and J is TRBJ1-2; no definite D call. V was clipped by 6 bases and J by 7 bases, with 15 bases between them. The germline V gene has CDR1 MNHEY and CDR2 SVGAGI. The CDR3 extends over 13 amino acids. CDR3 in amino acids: CASRPSRVAGYTF. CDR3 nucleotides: TGTGCCAGCAGACCCTCTAGGGTGGCTGGCTACACCTTC.

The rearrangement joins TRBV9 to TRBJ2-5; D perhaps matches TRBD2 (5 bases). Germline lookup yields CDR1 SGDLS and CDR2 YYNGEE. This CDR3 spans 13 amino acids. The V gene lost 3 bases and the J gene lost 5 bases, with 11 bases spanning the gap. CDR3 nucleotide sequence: TGTGCCAGCAGCGCCGACTACTCGGAGACCCAGTACTTC. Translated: CASSADYSETQYF.

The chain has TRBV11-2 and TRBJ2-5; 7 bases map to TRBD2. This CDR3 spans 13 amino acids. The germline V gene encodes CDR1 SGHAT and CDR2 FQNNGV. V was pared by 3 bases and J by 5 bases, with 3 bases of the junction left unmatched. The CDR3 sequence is CASSLEGGETQYF. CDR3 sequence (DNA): TGTGCCAGCAGCTTGGAGGGAGGGGAGACCCAGTACTTC.

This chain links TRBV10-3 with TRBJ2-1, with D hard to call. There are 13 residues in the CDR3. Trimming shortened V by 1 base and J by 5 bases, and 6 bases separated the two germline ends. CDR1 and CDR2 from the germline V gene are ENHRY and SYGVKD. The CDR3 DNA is TGTGCCATCAGTGAGTGGTCAAACAATGAGCAGTTCTTC. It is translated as CAISEWSNNEQFF.

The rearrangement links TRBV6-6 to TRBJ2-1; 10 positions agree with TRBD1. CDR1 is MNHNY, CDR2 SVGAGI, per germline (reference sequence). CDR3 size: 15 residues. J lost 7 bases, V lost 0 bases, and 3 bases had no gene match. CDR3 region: CASSYSWTGGNEQFF. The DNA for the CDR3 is TGTGCCAGCAGTTACTCGTGGACAGGGGGGAATGAGCAGTTCTTC.

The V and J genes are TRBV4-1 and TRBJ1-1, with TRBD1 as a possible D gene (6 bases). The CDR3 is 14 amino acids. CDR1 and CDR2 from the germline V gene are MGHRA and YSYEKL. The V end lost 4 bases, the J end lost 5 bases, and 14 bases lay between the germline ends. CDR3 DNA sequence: TGCGCCAGCAGCCCAGGGGAGGGTTGGACTGAAGCTTTCTTT. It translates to CASSPGEGWTEAFF.

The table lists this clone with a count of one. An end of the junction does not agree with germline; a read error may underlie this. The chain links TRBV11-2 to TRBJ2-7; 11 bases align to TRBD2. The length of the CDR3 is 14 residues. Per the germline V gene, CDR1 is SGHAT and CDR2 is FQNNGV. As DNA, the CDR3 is TGTGCCAGCAGGTTAGCGGGAGGGCCCGGCGAGCAGTACTTC. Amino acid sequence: CASRLAGGPGEQYF.

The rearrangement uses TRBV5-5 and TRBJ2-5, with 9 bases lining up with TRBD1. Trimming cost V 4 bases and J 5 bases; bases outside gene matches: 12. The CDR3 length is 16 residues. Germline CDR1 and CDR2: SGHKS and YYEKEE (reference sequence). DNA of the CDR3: TGTGCCAGCAGCCTCGGCACAGGGGGCGTTGGGGAGACCCAGTACTTC. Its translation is CASSLGTGGVGETQYF.

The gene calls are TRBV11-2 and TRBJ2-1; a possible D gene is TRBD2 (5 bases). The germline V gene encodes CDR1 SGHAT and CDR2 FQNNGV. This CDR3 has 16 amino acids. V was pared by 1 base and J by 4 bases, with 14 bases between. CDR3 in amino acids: CASSLGEGAGYNEQFF. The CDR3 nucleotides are TGTGCCAGCAGCTTAGGCGAGGGCGCGGGTTACAATGAGCAGTTCTTC. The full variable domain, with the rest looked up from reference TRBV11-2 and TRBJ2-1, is EAGVAQSPRYKIIEKRQSVAFWCNPISGHATLYWYQQILGQGPKLLIQFQNNGVVDDSQLPKDRFSAERLKGVDSTLKIQPAKLEDSAVYLCASSLGEGAGYNEQFFGPGTRLTVL.

The CDR3 spells CASQGGSTEAFF. Written as DNA, the CDR3 is TGTGCCAGTCAGGGGGGTTCCACTGAAGCTTTCTTT. The chain has TRBV19 and TRBJ1-1, with TRBD1 identical over 7 bases. This CDR3 region has 12 residues. The germline CDR1 and CDR2 sequences are LNHDA and SQIVND (reference sequence). The V gene end was trimmed by 8 bases and the J gene end by 4 bases; junction bases not matched to a gene: 4.

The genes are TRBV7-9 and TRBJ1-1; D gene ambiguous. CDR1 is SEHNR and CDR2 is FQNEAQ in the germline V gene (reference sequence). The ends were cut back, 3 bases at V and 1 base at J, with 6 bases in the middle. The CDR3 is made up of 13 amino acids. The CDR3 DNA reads TGTGCCAGCAGCTTTCACGCGAACACTGAAGCTTTCTTT. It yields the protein CASSFHANTEAFF.

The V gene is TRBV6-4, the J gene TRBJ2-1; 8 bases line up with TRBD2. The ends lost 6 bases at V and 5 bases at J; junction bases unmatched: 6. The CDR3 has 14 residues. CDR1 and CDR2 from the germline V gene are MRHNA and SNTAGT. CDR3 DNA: TGTGCCAGCAGACCGGGACTAGAGCACAATGAGCAGTTCTTC. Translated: CASRPGLEHNEQFF.

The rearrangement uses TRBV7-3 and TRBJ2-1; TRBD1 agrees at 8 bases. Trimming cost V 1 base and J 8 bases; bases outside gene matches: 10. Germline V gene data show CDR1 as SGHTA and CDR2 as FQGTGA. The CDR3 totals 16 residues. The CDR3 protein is CASSLMAAGGLDEQFF. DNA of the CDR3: TGTGCCAGCAGCTTAATGGCGGCAGGGGGCCTCGATGAGCAGTTCTTC.

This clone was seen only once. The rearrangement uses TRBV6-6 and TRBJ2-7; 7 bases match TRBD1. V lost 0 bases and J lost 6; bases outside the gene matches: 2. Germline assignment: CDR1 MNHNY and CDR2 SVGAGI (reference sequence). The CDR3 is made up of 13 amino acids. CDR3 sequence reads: CASSYSPGGEQYF. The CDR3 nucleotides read TGTGCCAGCAGTTACTCCCCAGGGGGCGAGCAGTACTTC.